This T cell receptor beta chain was found in a study of technical replicates of blood from a handful of donors. The germline V gene encodes CDR1 PRHDT and CDR2 FYEKMQ (reference sequence). Trimming took 5 bases from V and 0 from J; bases not matched to a gene: 8. The CDR3 sequence is 16 residues long. TCRdb's table, derived via immunoSEQ multiplex PCR, lists solely in-frame clones and lacks some. The sample has tens of thousands of clones; 96% are singletons. J is TRBJ1-2 and V is TRBV13; TRBD1 matches 8 bases. The sequenced sample was T cells isolated from PBMCs. This clonotype was obtained from a human donor in good health. CDR3 DNA sequence: TGTGCCAGCAGCCCTACGACAGGGGTGGCTAACTATGGCTACACCTTC. Encoded protein: CASSPTTGVANYGYTF.